The 14 T cell receptor beta chains presented below share a single source sample, sequenced in a study of OX40 agonist ivuxolimab in advanced cancers. TCRdb's table, derived via immunoSEQ multiplex PCR, lists solely in-frame clones and lacks some. This table holds under 90,000 clones, over 75% found once. This specimen was CD4+ or CD8+ T cells sorted from blood, taken in a trial of the OX40 agonist ivuxolimab. These receptor sequences come from an adult with an advanced solid tumor such as melanoma, head and neck, liver or kidney cancer.

The chain recombines TRBV19 with TRBJ1-2, with D possibly being TRBD1 (5 bases). Germline values: CDR1 LNHDA, CDR2 SQIVND (reference sequence). The V end was cut by 7 bases, the J end by 0 bases, with 15 bases between. This CDR3 region has 15 residues. DNA for the CDR3: TGTGCCAGTAACGAAAGGGGCAGAACTAACTATGGCTACACCTTC. This codes for CASNERGRTNYGYTF.

J is TRBJ1-2 and V is TRBV18, with 7 nucleotides matching TRBD1. CDR1 KGHSH and CDR2 LQKENI come from the germline V gene. V gave up 3 bases and J gave up 6 bases; unmatched junction bases: 10. The CDR3 consists of 15 residues. DNA for the CDR3: TGTGCCAGCTCACCTAATGACAGGGCTTTAAATGGCTACACCTTC. Translation gives CASSPNDRALNGYTF.

The V and J genes are TRBV28 and TRBJ2-7, with 8 bases identical to TRBD1. The CDR3 has 14 amino acids. J was trimmed by 2 bases and V by 6 bases; bases with no gene match: 6. Germline CDR1 reads MDHEN; CDR2 reads SYDVKM. The CDR3 sequence is CASRTGTGAYEQYF. The CDR3 coding sequence is TGTGCCAGCAGGACCGGGACAGGCGCCTACGAGCAGTACTTC.

The rearrangement joins TRBV30 to TRBJ1-6; 7 nucleotides match TRBD1. Per the germline V gene, CDR1 is GTSNPN and CDR2 is SVGIG (reference sequence). With 1 base clipped from V and 9 bases from J, the junction kept 6 bases outside the gene matches. CDR3 length equals 14 residues. The CDR3 DNA follows: TGTGCCTGGAGTGAAACAGGGGTAGGTTCACCCCTCCACTTT. It yields the protein CAWSETGVGSPLHF.

This chain links TRBV5-6 with TRBJ1-5; no firm D call. V was shortened by 0 bases and J by 4 bases, with 14 bases between the two germline ends. Germline assignment: CDR1 SGHDT and CDR2 YYEEEE. This CDR3 has 16 residues. Here the CDR3 DNA reads TGTGCCAGCAGCTTGGGAGGCGGGAACTTAAATCAGCCCCAGCATTTT. As protein: CASSLGGGNLNQPQHF. Full variable domain (rest looked up from reference TRBV5-6 and TRBJ1-5): DAGVTQSPTHLIKTRGQQVTLRCSPKSGHDTVSWYQQALGQGPQFIFQYYEEEERQRGNFPDRFSGHQFPNYSSELNVNALLLGDSALYLCASSLGGGNLNQPQHFGDGTRLSIL.

J is TRBJ2-3 and V is TRBV11-2; possibly TRBD2 for D (6 bases). CDR1 is SGHAT and CDR2 is FQNNGV in the germline V gene. CDR3 length: 18 residues. The germline V and J ends were trimmed by 2 bases and 2 bases, with 20 bases remaining between them. The CDR3 DNA reads TGTGCCAGCAGCTTATTACTTGCGGGACTCTCCTTCACAGATACGCAGTATTTT. This translates into CASSLLLAGLSFTDTQYF.

The rearrangement links TRBV19 to TRBJ2-7; 7 bases line up with TRBD2. Germline CDR1 LNHDA, CDR2 SQIVND (reference sequence). The V segment lost 4 bases and the J segment 4 bases; nucleotides outside the gene matches: 13. The CDR3 has 16 residues. The CDR3 is CASSKAQRAGTYEQYF. The DNA for the CDR3 is TGTGCCAGTAGTAAGGCCCAGCGAGCGGGAACTTACGAGCAGTACTTC.

The gene calls are TRBV7-2 and TRBJ2-1, with 10 nucleotides matching TRBD1. CDR1 and CDR2 from the germline V gene are SGHTA and FQGNSA. CDR3 length equals 15 residues. After removal of 1 base from V and 7 bases from J, the junction contained 4 bases not matched to a gene. The CDR3 sequence is CASSLGDRGWNEQFF. The CDR3 DNA reads TGTGCCAGCAGCTTAGGGGACAGGGGTTGGAATGAGCAGTTCTTC.

V and J are TRBV5-5 and TRBJ2-5; D is ambiguous. The CDR3 sequence is 13 residues long. CDR1 is SGHKS, CDR2 YYEKEE, per germline (reference sequence). Trimming left V 0 bases short and J 5 bases short, with 8 bases between. The chain's CDR3 is CASSLDPLETQYF. The CDR3 coding sequence is TGTGCCAGCAGCTTGGATCCCCTGGAGACCCAGTACTTC.

The chain links TRBV5-4 to TRBJ2-1, with 7 bases that match TRBD1. CDR1 and CDR2 (germline): SGHNT, YYREEE (reference sequence). Unmatched junction bases numbered 10, after V lost 7 bases and J lost 3 bases. The CDR3 is 15 amino acids. CDR3 nucleotides: TGTGCCAGCGAAGAGAGAGGGGGCCGCTACAATGAGCAGTTCTTC. Its translation: CASEERGGRYNEQFF.

The chain has TRBV5-1 and TRBJ1-1, with D possibly being TRBD1 (5 bases). The germline V and J ends were trimmed by 0 bases and 4 bases, with 10 bases remaining between them. Germline V gene sequence: CDR1 SGHRS, CDR2 YFSETQ. CDR3 length: 14 residues. The CDR3 DNA follows: TGCGCCAGCAGCTTGGCCGCAGGGATCACTGAAGCTTTCTTT. Translation: CASSLAAGITEAFF. Drawing the rest from reference TRBV5-1 and TRBJ1-1, the complete variable domain is KAGVTQTPRYLIKTRGQQVTLSCSPISGHRSVSWYQQTPGQGLQFLFEYFSETQRNKGNFPGRFSGRQFSNSRSEMNVSTLELGDSALYLCASSLAAGITEAFFGQGTRLTVV.

This clone has more than one count but fewer than ten. The chain couples TRBV7-6 to TRBJ2-5, with 8 bases identical to TRBD2. CDR3 size: 14 residues. V lost 5 bases to trimming and J lost 8 bases; unmatched junction nucleotides: 10. Germline V gene data show CDR1 as SGHVS and CDR2 as FNYEAQ. CDR3 region: CASSPTSAAQTQYF. CDR3 sequence (DNA): TGTGCCAGCAGCCCGACTAGCGCGGCCCAAACCCAGTACTTC.

This chain joins TRBV7-2 and TRBJ1-1; D is unclear. Trimming pared 1 base from V and 10 bases from J, leaving 7 bases between. The CDR3 has 11 amino acids. Germline V gene lookup returns CDR1 SGHTA and CDR2 FQGNSA. The CDR3 DNA follows: TGTGCCAGCAGCTTAGGGGGAGTAGCTTTCTTT. It encodes CASSLGGVAFF.

The chain carries TRBV27 and TRBJ2-2, with 13 nucleotides matching TRBD2. V was clipped by 5 bases and J by 7 bases; unmatched bases: 7. The CDR3 runs 16 residues. Germline-derived CDR1 and CDR2 are MNHEY and SMNVEV (reference sequence). CDR3 residues: CASSGPGLAGLGELFF. The CDR3 DNA reads TGTGCCAGCAGTGGACCGGGACTAGCGGGACTCGGGGAGCTGTTTTTT.